Listed below are T cell receptor beta chains from one sample, sequenced in a study of blood T cell repertoires in COVID-19. Some clones are missing from TCRdb's copy, which holds only in-frame ones; the method was immunoSEQ multiplex PCR. The sample includes about 300,000 clones, 80% to 90% of them seen just once. Sequenced: peripheral blood. Source of these receptors: a man aged 35 to 55 with acute or convalescent COVID-19. The CDR3 runs from the conserved cysteine through the conserved F or W. The D gene is left open where the match is weak. A clone size is listed for some rows: how often the clone was seen (once, few, many), or a class if it is expanded.

CDR3aa	CDR3nt	abundance	d_gene	v_gene	j_gene
CASSLVRLASPLHF	TGTGCCAGCAGCTTAGTGCGGCTAGCTTCACCCCTCCACTTT	.	.	TRBV11-2	TRBJ1-6
CASSLGGARHEKLFF	TGTGCCAGCAGCTTAGGGGGGGCGCGACATGAAAAACTGTTTTTT	.	.	TRBV28	TRBJ1-4
CASSQEPVSNQPQHF	TGCGCCAGCAGCCAAGAACCAGTTAGCAATCAGCCCCAGCATTTT	.	.	TRBV4-1	TRBJ1-5
CASTQERAGGPYEQYF	TGTGCCAGCACGCAGGAGCGAGCGGGGGGACCCTACGAGCAGTACTTC	.	TRBD2	TRBV6-4	TRBJ2-7
CASSLEQSNTGELFF	TGCGCCAGCAGCTTGGAACAGTCGAACACCGGGGAGCTGTTTTTT	.	.	TRBV5-1	TRBJ2-2
CASSQDATSGAYEQYF	TGTGCCAGCAGCCAAGATGCGACTAGCGGAGCCTACGAGCAGTACTTC	.	TRBD2	TRBV3-1/TRBV3-2	TRBJ2-7
CASSRPTGGGYTF	TGTGCCAGCAGCCGCCCGACAGGTGGTGGCTACACCTTC	.	.	TRBV5-6	TRBJ1-2
CASSLVGGTYNEQFF	TGTGCCAGCAGCTTAGTCGGGGGAACCTACAATGAGCAGTTCTTC	.	.	TRBV7-8	TRBJ2-1
CASSPGRGGAEAFF	TGCGCCAGCAGCCCGGGGAGGGGGGGGGCTGAAGCTTTCTTT	.	.	TRBV4-1	TRBJ1-1
CASSAGLLQETQYF	TGTGCCAGCAGCGCGGGACTGCTACAAGAGACCCAGTACTTC	.	.	TRBV9	TRBJ2-5
CATTGGRSSNQPQHF	TGTGCCACGACAGGGGGCAGAAGTAGCAATCAGCCCCAGCATTTT	.	TRBD1	TRBV19	TRBJ1-5
CASSTTGLDTEAFF	TGTGCCAGCAGCACCACAGGGTTGGACACTGAAGCTTTCTTT	once	.	TRBV28	TRBJ1-1
CASSPAVLSGANVLTF	TGTGCCAGCTCACCAGCCGTACTCTCTGGGGCCAACGTCCTGACTTTC	.	.	TRBV18	TRBJ2-6
CASSTGLSAGKLFF	TGTGCCAGCAGTACAGGGCTTAGCGCAGGAAAACTGTTTTTT	.	.	TRBV2	TRBJ1-4
CARTETTTNYGYTF	TGTGCCAGAACCGAGACGACAACTAACTATGGCTACACCTTC	many	.	TRBV2	TRBJ1-2
CASSFKLGNEKLFF	TGTGCCAGCAGCTTTAAGCTTGGTAATGAAAAACTGTTTTTT	.	.	TRBV7-2	TRBJ1-4
CSVEGDSYEQYF	TGCAGCGTCGAGGGGGACTCCTACGAGCAGTACTTC	.	.	TRBV29-1	TRBJ2-7
CASSLARTPAKNIQYF	TGTGCCAGCAGCTTGGCCAGGACACCGGCCAAAAACATTCAGTACTTC	.	.	TRBV5-5	TRBJ2-4
CAWSVIGGDLSPLHF	TGTGCCTGGAGTGTAATCGGGGGAGACCTCTCACCCCTCCACTTT	.	.	TRBV30	TRBJ1-6
CAWSVRGSTEAFF	TGTGCCTGGAGTGTAAGGGGTTCCACTGAAGCTTTCTTT	.	.	TRBV30	TRBJ1-1
CASSFDRYNSPLHF	TGTGCCAGCAGCTTTGACAGATACAATTCACCCCTCCACTTT	once	.	TRBV5-4	TRBJ1-6
CASSLSRGWYEQYF	TGTGCCAGCAGTTTATCCAGGGGGTGGTACGAGCAGTACTTC	.	TRBD1	TRBV27	TRBJ2-7
CASTPSGQGTDTQYF	TGCGCCAGCACCCCCTCGGGACAGGGTACAGATACGCAGTATTTT	once	TRBD1	TRBV5-1	TRBJ2-3
CATSVYNYGYTF	TGTGCCACCAGTGTCTACAACTATGGCTACACCTTC	.	.	TRBV24-1	TRBJ1-2
CASSRDSSGNTIYF	TGTGCCAGCAGCCGTGACAGTTCTGGAAACACCATATATTTT	.	.	TRBV6-6	TRBJ1-3
CASSPQGYEQYF	TGTGCCAGCAGCCCCCAGGGGTACGAGCAGTACTTC	.	.	TRBV11-1	TRBJ2-7
CASSVIQGLPEAFF	TGTGCCAGCAGCGTAATACAGGGTCTGCCTGAAGCTTTCTTT	.	.	TRBV9	TRBJ1-1